This TCR beta chain was documented in a study of T-cell memory formation after mild COVID-19. TCRdb re-derived calls from the 5' RACE reads in MiXCR, one entry per CDR3 protein. The repertoire consists of hundreds of thousands of distinct CDR3 sequences, with about 20% occurring once and the leading ten covering about 8.2%. The CDR3 runs to 16 residues. Germline assignment: CDR1 MNHEY and CDR2 SMNVEV (reference sequence). V dropped 2 bases and J dropped 6 bases, with 16 bases sitting between them. The sample holds a few counts of this clonotype. This chain connects TRBV27 to TRBJ2-2, with TRBD2 as a possible D gene (7 bases). What was sequenced was PBMCs or a T cell subset sorted from them (not recorded which). The TCR comes from an adult woman who had mild COVID-19 (a few samples of this study predate the infection). Cell type and time point are not known. The CDR3 sequence is CASSLKWQGRAGELFF. The CDR3 DNA is TGTGCCAGCAGTTTAAAATGGCAGGGGAGGGCCGGGGAGCTGTTTTTT.